The entry that follows covers one TCR beta chain sequence. Only a few counts were recorded for this clone. What this receptor recognizes is not known. Per-base quality was not reported, and no clone a single base away is much larger than it. A single peripheral blood draw of 90 to 150 mL on average was collected from each donor into heparinised tubes. Using a panel that included CD45RO, CCR7, CD25, CD127, CD95 and CD27, naive, central memory, regulatory and stem cell-like memory CD4+ T cells were sorted on a BD FACSAria II. Purity was above 98% for every sorted population. PBMCs were isolated immediately by Lymphoprep density gradient centrifugation and stained directly without culture. So that batch effects would be minimized, each experiment stained and sorted samples in pairs, pairing one healthy donor with one patient. The data are from a study of beta chain features in type 1 diabetes (dated by TCRdb to 2016 to 2019). Regarding the study in general: Mean age, gender distribution, total cell number and subset yield did not differ between patients and healthy donors. A total of under 120,000,000 sorted cells were examined across all samples, and RNA yield correlated strongly with the number of cells per subset. The study compared TCRB repertoires of sorted circulating CD4+ T cell subsets between recently diagnosed type 1 diabetes patients and matched healthy donors. Whereas all 30 or so donors provided naive and central memory subsets, regulatory and stem cell-like memory subsets were isolated from just 8 patients and about 8 healthy donors. Broad study findings and their caveats: Because cDNA was sequenced instead of genomic DNA, highly expressing activated cells could be over-represented, though the groups showed no difference in activation or CD3 levels. Shorter templates might have been favored by PCR, but patient and control samples were amplified and corrected together, so both groups would have been affected equally by any skew. Fewer insertions and more nucleotide deletions at VDJ recombination sites were observed in patients with type 1 diabetes, implying thymic rearrangement abnormalities. Type 1 diabetes patients showed a moderate but significant shortening of TCRB CDR3 length in all four CD4+ subsets. The naive, central memory and regulatory TCRB repertoires appeared to resemble one another more closely among patients than among healthy donors. Because small numbers of individuals were included in the HLA sub-analyses, any influence of HLA type on TCRB rearrangement was left unresolved.

From the germline V gene, CDR1 is SGHRS and CDR2 is YFSETQ. The CDR3 covers 15 residues, taking in both the cysteine and the phenylalanine. CDR3 DNA is the only sequence kept; it has 45 bases, read in frame from the first base. V and J lose 0 bases and 3 bases, and a span of 10 bases separates them. The entire isolated RNA was reverse transcribed using the High Capacity cDNA Reverse Transcription Kit, and thus expressed TCRB transcripts were sequenced. Deep immunoSEQ sequencing was applied to naive, central memory and regulatory T cell samples, giving an average of roughly 3.5 million total reads per sample. Sorted cells were lysed in RLT buffer and RNA was extracted with DNase-treated RNeasy Micro or Mini kits, depending on cell number. Each cell subset was processed separately to prevent cross-contamination, with patient and healthy donor samples processed together. The immunoSEQ multiplex PCR was used to amplify TCRB sequences from cDNA, generating 87-bp fragments that spanned the CDR3 region. Sequencing of the amplicons was performed on the Illumina HiSeq platform. As for how the authors treated the data: Synthetic template baselines were used to correct PCR bias computationally, reads within Hamming distance 2 were collapsed, and singletons that could not be merged were discarded. By aligning reads against IMGT, V, D and J genes, CDR3 length, and insertions or deletions at six rearrangement sites were assigned. Within each subset, clonotype counts were normalized to sorted cell number, after which true diversity and Gini coefficients were computed with the tcR R package. The overlap coefficient, calculated on TCRB nucleotide sequences, was used to measure repertoire sharing. Out-of-frame TCRB sequences from naive cells were analyzed as a proxy for the pre-selection repertoire. Imported from immuneACCESS, the table was reduced by TCRdb to in-frame sequences with V and J called. These copies leave out some clones; in studies compared against another copy, an unresolved V gene accounts for under half, and the cause of the remainder is not known. V, J and clone size derive from that table, while D and trimming were established from the DNA sequence. This sample lists more than 250,000 clones; 24% were detected once. The ten largest clones add up to around 0.013% of the sample.

The receptor comes from a woman aged 30 to 39 with type 1 diabetes. The receptor chain draws on TRBV5-1 and TRBJ1-5, with a tentative D gene TRBD1 over 5 matching bases. Sequencing was done on a sample of naive CD4+ T cells from blood. The sample's cell subset or site, from its label and the paper: true naive CD4+ T cells. CDR3 sequence: CASSLGGGNNQPQHF. The nucleotides are TGCGCCAGCAGCTTGGGTGGGGGGAACAATCAGCCCCAGCATTTT. This CDR3, with the reference TRBV5-1 and TRBJ1-5 proteins standing in past its ends, gives the full variable domain KAGVTQTPRYLIKTRGQQVTLSCSPISGHRSVSWYQQTPGQGLQFLFEYFSETQRNKGNFPGRFSGRQFSNSRSEMNVSTLELGDSALYLCASSLGGGNNQPQHFGDGTRLSIL.